The rows below give T cell receptor beta chains drawn from one sample of a study of regulatory T cells in long-lasting Graves disease. TCRdb used MiXCR to reprocess the multiplex PCR reads, holding one entry per CDR3 protein. Of about 220,000 distinct CDR3 sequences detected, approximately 18% appear once; the ten largest clones hold about 11%. In addition, the sample was reused for a study of T cells in Graves' hyperthyroidism and ophthalmopathy.

Sequences were derived from peripheral blood mononuclear cells (PBMCs), sampled at new diagnosis, from a patient treated with antithyroid drugs. The receptor set was obtained from a woman in her twenties or thirties with Graves disease. CDR3s include the opening cysteine and the closing phenylalanine or tryptophan. A D gene is named only where the DNA matches it firmly. Only some rows state a clone size, as once, few, many or a class for expanded clones.

14	TRBV27	TRBJ2-1	TRBD2	many	TGTACCCGTGCAGCGGGAGGTTCTGGGAATGAGCAGTTCTTC	CTRAAGGSGNEQFF
12	TRBV30	TRBJ2-5	-	many	TGTGCCTGGAAAGGGCCTGATGTGACCCAGTACTTC	CAWKGPDVTQYF
14	TRBV5-6	TRBJ2-7	-	few	TGTGCCAGCACCGAGACAGGTAGAACCTACGAGCAGTACTTC	CASTETGRTYEQYF
15	TRBV4-1	TRBJ2-1	TRBD1	few	TGCGCCAGCAGCCAGACCGGGACAGTCTCGAATGAGCAGTTCTTC	CASSQTGTVSNEQFF
16	TRBV6-1	TRBJ2-2	TRBD1	many	TGTGCCAGCAGTGCTGGAAGGACAGGAAGAGACGGGGAGCTGTTTTTT	CASSAGRTGRDGELFF
16	TRBV27	TRBJ2-1	TRBD2	-	TGTGCCAGCAGTTTATATCCAGCGGGAGGAGTAGATGAGCAGTTCTTC	CASSLYPAGGVDEQFF
12	TRBV20-1	TRBJ2-5	-	many	TGCAGTCCCCGAATAGGAGGGGAGACCCAGTACTTC	CSPRIGGETQYF
12	TRBV27	TRBJ2-7	-	many	TGTGCCAGCATATCGAAGTCCTACGAGCAGTACTTC	CASISKSYEQYF
14	TRBV20-1	TRBJ2-3	TRBD2	few	TGCGGTGCTCTAGCGGGAGCGGGGGGCGATACGCAGTATTTT	CGALAGAGGDTQYF
13	TRBV20-1	TRBJ1-6	-	many	TGCAGTGCTTCGGCAGGGAATAATTCACCCCTCCACTTT	CSASAGNNSPLHF
17	TRBV28	TRBJ2-6	-	many	TGTGCCAGCAGTTTGGGGCTAGCGAGCTCTGGGGCCAACGTCCTGACTTTC	CASSLGLASSGANVLTF
13	TRBV19	TRBJ1-1	-	many	TGTGCCAGTAGTCCGGCCCTGAACACTGAAGCTTTCTTT	CASSPALNTEAFF
14	TRBV10-2	TRBJ2-2	-	many	TGCGCCAGCATCGGACGGTGGAACACCGGGGAGCTGTTTTTT	CASIGRWNTGELFF
16	TRBV28	TRBJ2-2	TRBD1	many	TGTGCCAGCAGTTTGGCCGGGACAGGGATCACCGGGGAGCTGTTTTTT	CASSLAGTGITGELFF
14	TRBV6-1	TRBJ1-1	-	many	TGTGCCAGCAGAACGGGACGGATAAACACTGAAGCTTTCTTT	CASRTGRINTEAFF
14	TRBV18	TRBJ2-3	TRBD2	many	TGTGCCAGCTCACCACGGGAGGGAGCAGATACGCAGTATTTT	CASSPREGADTQYF
18	TRBV7-2	TRBJ2-3	TRBD2	many	TGTGCCAGCAGCCCCCCGGGACTAGCGGGGGGGCAGACAGATACGCAGTATTTT	CASSPPGLAGGQTDTQYF
17	TRBV6-5	TRBJ2-3	TRBD1	many	TGTGCCAGCAGTTACTCATCTGGGACAGCAAACTGGGATACGCAGTATTTT	CASSYSSGTANWDTQYF
14	TRBV3-1	TRBJ2-3	-	many	TGTGCCAGCAGCCAAGACCGTAGCACAGATACGCAGTATTTT	CASSQDRSTDTQYF
15	TRBV14	TRBJ2-1	TRBD1	-	TGTGCCAGCAGCCGAGGGACAGGGGGCAACGATGAGCAGTTCTTC	CASSRGTGGNDEQFF
14	TRBV7-3	TRBJ2-2	-	many	TGTGCCAGCAGCGTGACACTTAACACCGGGGAGCTGTTTTTT	CASSVTLNTGELFF
15	TRBV19	TRBJ1-2	TRBD1	many	TGTGCCAGTAGTATCGGGACAGGGGAGGCCTATGGCTACACCTTC	CASSIGTGEAYGYTF
16	TRBV11-2	TRBJ1-2	-	many	TGTGCCAGCAGCCCATCCTCGGGCGCGGTGGGCTATGGCTACACCTTC	CASSPSSGAVGYGYTF
13	TRBV5-4	TRBJ2-5	-	-	TGTGCCAGCAGCCCGGGACGCGGGAAGACCCAGTACTTC	CASSPGRGKTQYF
12	TRBV6-1	TRBJ1-2	TRBD1	many	TGTGCCAGCAAGGCGACAGGGCGCGGCTACACCTTC	CASKATGRGYTF
12	TRBV12-3/TRBV12-4	TRBJ2-7	-	few	TGTGCCAGCAGTCCGGGGAGTGGGGAGCAGTACTTC	CASSPGSGEQYF
15	TRBV11-2	TRBJ1-2	TRBD1	many	TGTGCCAGCAGCATACGGGACAGGCCCTCGGGTGGCTACACCTTC	CASSIRDRPSGGYTF
15	TRBV6-2/TRBV6-3	TRBJ1-3	-	few	TGTGCCAGCAGCCTCCGTGCGATACCGGGAAACACCATATATTTT	CASSLRAIPGNTIYF
16	TRBV19	TRBJ1-2	-	many	TGTGCCAGTAGTATAGATGGACGTAGTTCGAGGGACGGGGTCACCTTC	CASSIDGRSSRDGVTF
14	TRBV2	TRBJ1-1	TRBD1	many	TGTGCCAGCTTATACAGGGGGCTGGGAACTGAAGCTTTCTTT	CASLYRGLGTEAFF
13	TRBV20-1	TRBJ1-5	-	many	TGCAGTGCTAGAGCGGGGGGTGGTCAGCCCCAGCATTTT	CSARAGGGQPQHF
15	TRBV20-1	TRBJ2-3	-	many	TGCAGTGCTAGAGATTTTGCGGGGGCCACAGATACGCAGTATTTT	CSARDFAGATDTQYF
13	TRBV2	TRBJ2-7	TRBD1	-	TGTGCCAGCGGTGACAGGGGGTGGACGGGGCAGTACTTC	CASGDRGWTGQYF
14	TRBV4-1	TRBJ1-4	-	-	TGCGCCAGCAGCCGGAGGGGGGTGAATGAAAAACTGTTTTTT	CASSRRGVNEKLFF
15	TRBV28	TRBJ2-2	-	many	TGTGCCAGCAGACAAAAGCTGACGGGGACCGGGGAGCTGTTTTTT	CASRQKLTGTGELFF
11	TRBV12-3/TRBV12-4	TRBJ1-1	-	many	TGTGCCAGCACCCAGAACACTGAAGCTTTCTTT	CASTQNTEAFF
15	TRBV19	TRBJ2-7	TRBD1	-	TGTGCCAGTAGTCCCGGGACAGGGAAAGTTTTTGGGCAGTACTTC	CASSPGTGKVFGQYF
15	TRBV10-3	TRBJ1-5	-	many	TGTGCCATCAGCGATTCGGACAGCCCCAATCAGCCCCAGCATTTT	CAISDSDSPNQPQHF
17	TRBV20-1	TRBJ1-2	TRBD1	many	TGCAGTGCTAGAGATAAATTCCGGCCAGGGGGCGCCGGAGGCTACACCTTC	CSARDKFRPGGAGGYTF
13	TRBV2	TRBJ1-2	TRBD1	-	TGTGCCAGCGCCGGGACAGTGCTATGGGGCTACACCTTC	CASAGTVLWGYTF
16	TRBV20-1	TRBJ2-1	TRBD2	many	TGCAGTGCTAGGGCCCGGGGGGACTACAACAACAATGAGCAGTTCTTC	CSARARGDYNNNEQFF
13	TRBV2	TRBJ1-1	TRBD1	-	TGTGCCAGCAGACCGGACAGGGAAGCTGAAGCTTTCTTT	CASRPDREAEAFF
14	TRBV11-3	TRBJ1-1	TRBD1	many	TGTGCCAGCAGAAGGGACAGGAGTGCCGGCGAAGCTTTCTTT	CASRRDRSAGEAFF
15	TRBV20-1	TRBJ1-5	-	few	TGCAGTGCCCTAGCAGAGCGATATAGCAATCAGCCCCAGCATTTT	CSALAERYSNQPQHF
14	TRBV7-8	TRBJ1-3	TRBD1	few	TGTGCCAGCAGCTCAGCAGGGGGTGGAAACACCATATATTTT	CASSSAGGGNTIYF
14	TRBV15	TRBJ1-1	-	many	TGTGCCACCAGCAGACGAGTAGGGACGGCTGAAGCTTTCTTT	CATSRRVGTAEAFF
14	TRBV27	TRBJ1-2	-	many	TGTGCCAGCGGGTCCTTGGACGCCCACAGAGGCTACACCTTC	CASGSLDAHRGYTF
13	TRBV11-1	TRBJ2-7	-	many	TGTGCCAGCAGGCCTAGCGACCACTACGAGCAGTACTTC	CASRPSDHYEQYF
15	TRBV19	TRBJ2-1	-	-	TGTGCCAGTAGTAAGAACGGGAGCCCCTACAATGAGCAGTTCTTC	CASSKNGSPYNEQFF
13	TRBV11-2	TRBJ2-3	-	many	TGTGCCAGCAGCCCCTGGGCGGTCGATACGCAGTATTTT	CASSPWAVDTQYF